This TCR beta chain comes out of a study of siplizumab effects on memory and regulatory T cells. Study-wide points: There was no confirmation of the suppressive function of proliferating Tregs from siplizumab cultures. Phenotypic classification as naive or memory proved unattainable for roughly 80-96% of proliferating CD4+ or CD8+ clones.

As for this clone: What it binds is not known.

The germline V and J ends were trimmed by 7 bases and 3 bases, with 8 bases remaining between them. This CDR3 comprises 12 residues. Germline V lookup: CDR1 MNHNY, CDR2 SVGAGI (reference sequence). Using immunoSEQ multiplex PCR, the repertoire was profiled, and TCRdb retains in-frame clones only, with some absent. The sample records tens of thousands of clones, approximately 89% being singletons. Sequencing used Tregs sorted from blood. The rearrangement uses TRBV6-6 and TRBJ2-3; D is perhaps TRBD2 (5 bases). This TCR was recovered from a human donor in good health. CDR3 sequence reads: CASTGDTDTQYF. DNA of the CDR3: TGTGCCAGCACCGGGGATACAGATACGCAGTATTTT.